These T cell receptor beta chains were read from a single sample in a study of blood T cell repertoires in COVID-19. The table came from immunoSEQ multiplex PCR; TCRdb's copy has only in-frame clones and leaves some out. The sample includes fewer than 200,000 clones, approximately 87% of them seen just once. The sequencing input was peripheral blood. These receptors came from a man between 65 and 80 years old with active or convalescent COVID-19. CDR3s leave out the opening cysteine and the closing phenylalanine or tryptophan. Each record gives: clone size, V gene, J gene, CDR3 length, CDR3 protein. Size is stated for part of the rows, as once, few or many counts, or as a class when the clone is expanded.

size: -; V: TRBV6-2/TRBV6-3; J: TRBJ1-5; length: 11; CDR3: ASSYFGVQPQH
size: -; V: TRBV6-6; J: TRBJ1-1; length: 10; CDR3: ASSPGYTEAF
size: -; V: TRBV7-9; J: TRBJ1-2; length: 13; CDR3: ASSLWGQGDYGYT
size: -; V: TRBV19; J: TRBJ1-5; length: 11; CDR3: ASNQGGNQPQH
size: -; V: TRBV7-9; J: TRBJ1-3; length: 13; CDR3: ASSLSTGVGNTIY
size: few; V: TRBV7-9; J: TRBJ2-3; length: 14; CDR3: ASSPTWTSGTDTQY
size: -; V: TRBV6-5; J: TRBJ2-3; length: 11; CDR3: ASKEAGAYTQY
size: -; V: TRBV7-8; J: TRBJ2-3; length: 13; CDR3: ASSHGLAGVVTQY
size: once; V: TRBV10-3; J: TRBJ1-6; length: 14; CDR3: AISETSGEDNSPLH
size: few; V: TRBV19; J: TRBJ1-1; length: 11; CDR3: ASSGTTNTEAF
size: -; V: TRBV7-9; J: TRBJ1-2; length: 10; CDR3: AGGMANYGYT
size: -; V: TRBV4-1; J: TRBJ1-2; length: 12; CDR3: ASSQDLGRGGYT
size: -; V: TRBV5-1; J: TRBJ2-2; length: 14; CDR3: ASSLGGGANTGELF
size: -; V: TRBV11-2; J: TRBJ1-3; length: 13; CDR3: ASSLDTAFGNTIY
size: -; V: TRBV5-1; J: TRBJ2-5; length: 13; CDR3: ASSLTGTYQETQY
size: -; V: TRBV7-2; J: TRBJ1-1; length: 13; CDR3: ASSLAQHRNTEAF
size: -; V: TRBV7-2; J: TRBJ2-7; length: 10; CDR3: ASRLATYEQY
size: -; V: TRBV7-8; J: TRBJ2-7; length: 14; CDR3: ASSLLTSGSTYEQY
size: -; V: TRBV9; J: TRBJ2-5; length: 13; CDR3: ASSLFGLTQETQY
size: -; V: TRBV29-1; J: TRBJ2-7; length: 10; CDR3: SVASSTREQY
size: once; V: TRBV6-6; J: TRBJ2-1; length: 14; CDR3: ASSYGQGLAYNEQF
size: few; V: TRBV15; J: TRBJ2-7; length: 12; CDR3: ATSRERPSYEQY
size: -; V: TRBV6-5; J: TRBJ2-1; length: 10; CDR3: ATSGEGVVEF
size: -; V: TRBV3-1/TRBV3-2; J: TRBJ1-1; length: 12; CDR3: ASSPTQGNTEAF
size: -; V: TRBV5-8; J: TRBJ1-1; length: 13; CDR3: ASSPATGQGPEAF
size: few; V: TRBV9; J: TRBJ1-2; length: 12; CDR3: ASSNRDRAYGYT